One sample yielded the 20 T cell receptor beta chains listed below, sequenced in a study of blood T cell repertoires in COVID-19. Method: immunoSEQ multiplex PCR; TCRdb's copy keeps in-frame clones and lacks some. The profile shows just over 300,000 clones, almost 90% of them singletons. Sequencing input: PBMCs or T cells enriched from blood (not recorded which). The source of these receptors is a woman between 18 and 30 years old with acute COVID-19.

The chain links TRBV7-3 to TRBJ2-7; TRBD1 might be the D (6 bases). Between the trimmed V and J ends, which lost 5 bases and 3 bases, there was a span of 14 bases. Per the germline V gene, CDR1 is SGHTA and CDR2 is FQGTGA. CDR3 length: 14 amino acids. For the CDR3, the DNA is TGTGCCAGCAGCGAAGGGGGTTCCAACTACGAGCAGTACTTC. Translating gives CASSEGGSNYEQYF.

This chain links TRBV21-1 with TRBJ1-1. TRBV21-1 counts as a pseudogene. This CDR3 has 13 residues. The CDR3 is CASSKSYLTEAFF. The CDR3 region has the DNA TGTGCCAGCAGCAAATCCTACCTCACTGAAGCTTTCTTT.

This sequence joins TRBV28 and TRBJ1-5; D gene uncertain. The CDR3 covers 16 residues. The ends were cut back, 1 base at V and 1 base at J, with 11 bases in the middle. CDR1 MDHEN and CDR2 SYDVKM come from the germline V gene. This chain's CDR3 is CASSLLIGASNQPQHF. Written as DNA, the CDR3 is TGTGCCAGCAGTTTATTAATCGGTGCAAGCAATCAGCCCCAGCATTTT.

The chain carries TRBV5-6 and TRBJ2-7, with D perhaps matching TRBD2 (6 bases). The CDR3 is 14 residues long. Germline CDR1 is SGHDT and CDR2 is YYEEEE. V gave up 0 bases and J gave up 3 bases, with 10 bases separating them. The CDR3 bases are TGTGCCAGCAGCTTGGGCGGGAAAGGCTACGAGCAGTACTTC. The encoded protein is CASSLGGKGYEQYF.

In nucleotides, the CDR3 is TGCAGCGTTGAAGACCCGGACAGGGGCGAGCAGTACTTC. It encodes CSVEDPDRGEQYF. The chain carries TRBV29-1 and TRBJ2-7; 9 positions agree with TRBD1. Germline CDR1 is SQVTM and CDR2 is ANQGSEA. This CDR3 comprises 13 residues. J lost 6 bases, V lost 0 bases, and 3 bases had no gene match.

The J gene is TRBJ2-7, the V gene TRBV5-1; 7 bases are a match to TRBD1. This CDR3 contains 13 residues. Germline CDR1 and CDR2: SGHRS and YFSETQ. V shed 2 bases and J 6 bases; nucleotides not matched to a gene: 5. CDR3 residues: CASSFTGVSEQYF. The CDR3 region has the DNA TGCGCCAGCAGCTTTACAGGGGTCAGCGAGCAGTACTTC.

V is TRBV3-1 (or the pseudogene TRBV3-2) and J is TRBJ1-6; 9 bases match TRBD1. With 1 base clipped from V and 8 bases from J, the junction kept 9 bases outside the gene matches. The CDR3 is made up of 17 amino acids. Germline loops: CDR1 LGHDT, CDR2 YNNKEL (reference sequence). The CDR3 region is CASSQGSATGGYSPLHF. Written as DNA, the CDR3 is TGTGCCAGCAGCCAAGGGTCGGCGACAGGGGGGTATTCACCCCTCCACTTT.

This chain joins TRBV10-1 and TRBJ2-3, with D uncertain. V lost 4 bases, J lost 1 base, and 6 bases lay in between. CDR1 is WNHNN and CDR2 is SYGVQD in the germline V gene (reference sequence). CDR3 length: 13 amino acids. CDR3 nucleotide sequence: TGCGCCAGCAGTGCAAGCGGCACAGATACGCAGTATTTT. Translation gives CASSASGTDTQYF.

CDR3 nucleotides: TGTGCCAGCAGTTTACCTTCAGGGGAGGGATCGTATGGCTACACCTTC. It encodes CASSLPSGEGSYGYTF. The chain recombines TRBV28 with TRBJ1-2; a possible D gene is TRBD1 (6 bases). This CDR3 contains 16 residues. Germline V CDR1 and CDR2: MDHEN, SYDVKM. V dropped 2 bases and J dropped 5 bases, with 18 bases sitting between them.

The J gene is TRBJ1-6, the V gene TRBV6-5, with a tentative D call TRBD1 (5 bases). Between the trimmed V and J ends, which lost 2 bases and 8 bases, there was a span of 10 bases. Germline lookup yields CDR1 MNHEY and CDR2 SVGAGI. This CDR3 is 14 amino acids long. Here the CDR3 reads CASSYQIQDSPLHF. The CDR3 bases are TGTGCCAGCAGTTACCAGATACAGGATTCACCCCTCCACTTT.

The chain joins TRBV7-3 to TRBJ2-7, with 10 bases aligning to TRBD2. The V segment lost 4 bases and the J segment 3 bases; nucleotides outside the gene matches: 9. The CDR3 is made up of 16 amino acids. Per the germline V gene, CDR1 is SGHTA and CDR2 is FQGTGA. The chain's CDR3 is CASSSPSASGSYEQYF. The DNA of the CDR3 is TGTGCCAGCAGCTCACCCTCTGCTAGCGGGAGCTACGAGCAGTACTTC.

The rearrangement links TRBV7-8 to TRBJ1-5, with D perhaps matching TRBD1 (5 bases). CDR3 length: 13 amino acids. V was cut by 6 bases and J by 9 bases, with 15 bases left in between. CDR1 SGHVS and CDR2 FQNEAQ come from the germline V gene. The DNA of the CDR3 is TGTGCCAGCAGTCGGGACTTCCAACGGCCCCAGCATTTT. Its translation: CASSRDFQRPQHF.

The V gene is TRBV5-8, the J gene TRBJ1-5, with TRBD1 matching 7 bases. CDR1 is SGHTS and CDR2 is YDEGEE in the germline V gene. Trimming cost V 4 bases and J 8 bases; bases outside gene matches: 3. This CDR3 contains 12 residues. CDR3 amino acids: CASSADREPQHF. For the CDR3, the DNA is TGTGCCAGCAGCGCAGACAGGGAGCCCCAGCATTTT.

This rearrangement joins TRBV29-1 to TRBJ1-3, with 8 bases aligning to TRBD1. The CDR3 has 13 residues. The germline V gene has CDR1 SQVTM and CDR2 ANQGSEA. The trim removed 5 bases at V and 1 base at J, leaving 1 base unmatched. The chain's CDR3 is CSVRTGSGNTIYF. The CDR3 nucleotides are TGCAGCGTTAGGACAGGGTCTGGAAACACCATATATTTT.

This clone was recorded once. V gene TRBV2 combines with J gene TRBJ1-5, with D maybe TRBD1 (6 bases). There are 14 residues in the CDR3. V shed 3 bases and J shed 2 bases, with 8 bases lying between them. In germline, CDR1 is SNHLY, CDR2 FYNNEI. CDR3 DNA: TGTGCCAGCAGTGATGCAGGGGGCAATCAGCCCCAGCATTTT. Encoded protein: CASSDAGGNQPQHF.

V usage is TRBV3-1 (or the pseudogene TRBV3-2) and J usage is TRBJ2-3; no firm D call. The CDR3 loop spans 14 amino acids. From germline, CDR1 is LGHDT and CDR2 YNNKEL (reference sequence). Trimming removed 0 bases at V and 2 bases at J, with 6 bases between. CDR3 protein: CASSQDWATDTQYF. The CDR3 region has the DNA TGTGCCAGCAGCCAAGATTGGGCCACAGATACGCAGTATTTT.

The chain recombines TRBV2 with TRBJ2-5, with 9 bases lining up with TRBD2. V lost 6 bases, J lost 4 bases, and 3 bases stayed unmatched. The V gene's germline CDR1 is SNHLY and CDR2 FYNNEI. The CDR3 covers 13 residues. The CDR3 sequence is CASRVAGVETQYF. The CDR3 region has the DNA TGTGCCAGCAGGGTAGCGGGAGTAGAGACCCAGTACTTC. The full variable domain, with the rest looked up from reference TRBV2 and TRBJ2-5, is EPEVTQTPSHQVTQMGQEVILRCVPISNHLYFYWYRQILGQKVEFLVSFYNNEISEKSEIFDDQFSVERPDGSNFTLKIRSTKLEDSAMYFCASRVAGVETQYFGPGTRLLVL.

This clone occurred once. The CDR3 is CASRLRQGPSGYGYTF. CDR3 DNA: TGTGCCAGCAGGCTCCGACAGGGACCCTCGGGCTATGGCTACACCTTC. This chain links TRBV28 with TRBJ1-2; 7 bases line up with TRBD1. The junction had 14 bases not matched to a gene; V was cut back by 6 bases and J by 4 bases. Germline CDR1 and CDR2: MDHEN and SYDVKM. The CDR3 has 16 residues.

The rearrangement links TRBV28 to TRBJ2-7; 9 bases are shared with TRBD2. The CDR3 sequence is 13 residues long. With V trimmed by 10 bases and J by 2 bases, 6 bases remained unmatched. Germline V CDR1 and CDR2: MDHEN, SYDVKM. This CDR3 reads CATVTSGPYEQYF. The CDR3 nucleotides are TGTGCCACCGTGACTAGCGGACCCTACGAGCAGTACTTC.

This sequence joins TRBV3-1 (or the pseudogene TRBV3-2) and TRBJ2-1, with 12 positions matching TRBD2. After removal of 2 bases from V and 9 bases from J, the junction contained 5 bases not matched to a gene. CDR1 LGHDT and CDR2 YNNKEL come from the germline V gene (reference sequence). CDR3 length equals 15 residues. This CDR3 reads CASSQLGTSGSEQFF. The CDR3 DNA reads TGTGCCAGCAGCCAATTAGGGACTAGCGGGTCTGAGCAGTTCTTC.